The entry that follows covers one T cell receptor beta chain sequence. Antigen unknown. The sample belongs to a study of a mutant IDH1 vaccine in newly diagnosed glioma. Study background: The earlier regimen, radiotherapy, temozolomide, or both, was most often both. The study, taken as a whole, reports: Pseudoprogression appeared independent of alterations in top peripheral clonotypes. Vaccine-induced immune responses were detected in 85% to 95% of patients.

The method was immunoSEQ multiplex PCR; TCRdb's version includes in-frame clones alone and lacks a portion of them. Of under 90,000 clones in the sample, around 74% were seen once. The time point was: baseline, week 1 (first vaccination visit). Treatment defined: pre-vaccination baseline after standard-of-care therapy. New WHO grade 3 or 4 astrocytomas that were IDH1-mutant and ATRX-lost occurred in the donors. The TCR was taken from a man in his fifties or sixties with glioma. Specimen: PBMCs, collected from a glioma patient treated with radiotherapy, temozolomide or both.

Here the CDR3 reads CASSPYPGDQPQHF. The CDR3 DNA follows: TGTGCCAGCAGCCCCTACCCCGGGGACCAGCCCCAGCATTTT. The J gene is TRBJ1-5, the V gene TRBV7-2; D is perhaps TRBD1 (5 bases). Per germline, CDR1 SGHTA and CDR2 FQGNSA. The germline V and J ends were trimmed by 5 bases and 7 bases, with 15 bases remaining between them. The CDR3 runs to 14 residues.